The 23 T cell receptor beta chains listed next were all sequenced from one sample in a study of neoadjuvant anti-PD-1 for oral cavity cancer. Method: immunoSEQ multiplex PCR; TCRdb's copy keeps in-frame clones and lacks some. The sample holds some 17,000 clones, about 66% seen once. The starting material was PBMCs, obtained before nivolumab (anti-PD-1) treatment. The receptors shown here come from a person between 40 and 85 years old with oral cavity squamous cell carcinoma.

V is TRBV30 and J is TRBJ1-1; D unresolved. The length of the CDR3 is 13 residues. V lost 5 bases and J 1 base, leaving 11 bases between the germline ends. CDR1 and CDR2 from the germline V gene are GTSNPN and SVGIG (reference sequence). The CDR3 loop is CAWEVQTNTEAFF. The DNA of the CDR3 is TGTGCCTGGGAGGTACAGACGAACACTGAAGCTTTCTTT.

This clone was seen once. The V gene is TRBV2, the J gene TRBJ2-2; 7 bases are shared with TRBD1. The trim removed 7 bases at V and 0 bases at J, leaving 2 bases unmatched. Germline V gene data show CDR1 as SNHLY and CDR2 as FYNNEI. This CDR3 is built from 14 residues. The CDR3 protein is CASKDRANTGELFF. CDR3 sequence (DNA): TGTGCCAGCAAAGACAGGGCGAACACCGGGGAGCTGTTTTTT.

The rearrangement links TRBV7-2 to TRBJ1-1; possible D gene TRBD1, 6 bases. The germline V gene encodes CDR1 SGHTA and CDR2 FQGNSA. The CDR3 runs 15 residues. The V gene lost 3 bases and the J gene lost 2 bases, with 13 bases spanning the gap. The CDR3 loop is CASSFAGGTNTEAFF. DNA for the CDR3: TGTGCCAGCAGCTTCGCGGGAGGGACAAACACTGAAGCTTTCTTT.

The chain has TRBV2 and TRBJ1-1, with D possibly TRBD1 on 6 matching bases. Germline-derived CDR1 and CDR2 are SNHLY and FYNNEI. V was pared by 6 bases and J by 1 base, with 15 bases between. The CDR3 contains 15 residues. The CDR3 region is CASSKQGLKNTEAFF. In nucleotides, the CDR3 is TGTGCCAGCAGCAAACAGGGTCTAAAGAACACTGAAGCTTTCTTT.

A few counts support this clone. The CDR3 DNA sequence: TGTGCCAGCAGTTTATCGGGGGGCACAGATACGCAGTATTTT. Translating it yields CASSLSGGTDTQYF. The rearrangement uses TRBV27 and TRBJ2-3; the D gene could be TRBD1 or TRBD2 (5 bases each). The V gene lost 0 bases and the J gene lost 1 base, with 5 bases spanning the gap. Germline CDR1 and CDR2: MNHEY and SMNVEV (reference sequence). The CDR3 runs to 14 residues.

This clone occurred once. The V and J genes are TRBV6-5 and TRBJ2-5; no definite D call. The ends were cut back, 4 bases at V and 2 bases at J, with 11 bases in the middle. The CDR3 is 14 residues long. Germline CDR1 MNHEY, CDR2 SVGAGI. The CDR3 is CASSSPKGQETQYF. The CDR3 DNA reads as TGTGCCAGCAGTTCCCCTAAAGGGCAAGAGACCCAGTACTTC.

The chain links TRBV5-1 to TRBJ2-7; 10 nucleotides agree with TRBD2. CDR3 size: 13 residues. In germline, CDR1 is SGHRS, CDR2 YFSETQ. The V gene end was trimmed by 3 bases and the J gene end by 7 bases; junction bases not matched to a gene: 4. DNA for the CDR3: TGCGCCAGCAGCTGGGTAGCGGGAGGAGAGCAGTACTTC. Encoded protein: CASSWVAGGEQYF.

This chain joins TRBV9 and TRBJ2-2, with 12 bases identical to TRBD2. The length of the CDR3 is 18 residues. The germline V gene encodes CDR1 SGDLS and CDR2 YYNGEE. Trimming at V came to 0 bases and at J to 4 bases, leaving 7 bases not matched to a gene. CDR3 sequence (DNA): TGTGCCAGCAGCGTAGGGCTAGCGGGAGGGCCTGTCACCGGGGAGCTGTTTTTT. Amino acid sequence: CASSVGLAGGPVTGELFF.

The chain couples TRBV29-1 to TRBJ1-2; tentatively, D is TRBD1 (5 bases). Trimming took 0 bases from V and 2 from J, leaving 7 bases between them. The CDR3 consists of 13 residues. The V gene's germline CDR1 is SQVTM and CDR2 ANQGSEA. CDR3 amino acids: CSVEDDRNYGYTF. CDR3 sequence (DNA): TGCAGCGTTGAAGACGACAGAAACTATGGCTACACCTTC.

The genes are TRBV11-2 and TRBJ2-3; D unclear. The CDR3 consists of 13 residues. The V end lost 1 base, the J end lost 5 bases, and 7 bases lay between the germline ends. From germline, CDR1 is SGHAT and CDR2 FQNNGV. CDR3 DNA: TGTGCCAGCAGCTTAGCTTGGGAAGATACGCAGTATTTT. This codes for CASSLAWEDTQYF.

This chain joins TRBV7-6 and TRBJ1-1; D gene ambiguous. The V end lost 5 bases, the J end lost 1 base, and 11 bases lay between the germline ends. This CDR3 has 14 amino acids. Germline V lookup: CDR1 SGHVS, CDR2 FNYEAQ. CDR3 in DNA: TGTGCCAGCAGCCTGCGGAAGGGGAACACTGAAGCTTTCTTT. This sequence encodes CASSLRKGNTEAFF.

This clone was seen a few times. The chain is built from TRBV5-5 and TRBJ2-7; D ambiguous. The CDR3 covers 14 residues. V was trimmed by 1 base and J by 2 bases, leaving 10 bases between them. Germline CDR1 SGHKS, CDR2 YYEKEE (reference sequence). This CDR3 is CASSLKDFTYEQYF. CDR3 DNA sequence: TGTGCCAGCAGCTTGAAGGATTTTACCTACGAGCAGTACTTC.

This clone was observed a handful of times. The chain joins TRBV7-8 to TRBJ2-5; D is unresolved. Trimming took off 5 bases at V and 2 bases at J, with 15 bases between the two ends. The germline CDR1 and CDR2 sequences are SGHVS and FQNEAQ. This CDR3 spans 15 amino acids. The CDR3 nucleotides are TGTGCCAGCAGCCTGTGGCCAGGCGTTCAAGAGACCCAGTACTTC. It yields the protein CASSLWPGVQETQYF.

This sequence joins TRBV6-5 and TRBJ1-5; 7 bases map to TRBD1. Germline-derived CDR1 and CDR2 are MNHEY and SVGAGI. The CDR3 consists of 14 residues. The ends lost 6 bases at V and 3 bases at J; junction bases unmatched: 5. The CDR3, as DNA: TGTGCCAGCAGACCGGGGACAGCCAATCAGCCCCAGCATTTT. It translates to CASRPGTANQPQHF.

The chain links TRBV6-5 to TRBJ2-2, with D maybe TRBD1 (5 bases). V lost 7 bases and J lost 8, with 20 bases in between. This CDR3 comprises 15 residues. Germline assignment: CDR1 MNHEY and CDR2 SVGAGI. The DNA for the CDR3 is TGTGCCAGCACCATGACAGACCTGGTGGTTGGGGAGCTGTTTTTT. The encoded protein is CASTMTDLVVGELFF.

The chain recombines TRBV19 with TRBJ1-2; D unresolved. With 3 bases removed from V and 7 bases from J, the gap between germline ends came to 6 bases. Germline V gene sequence: CDR1 LNHDA, CDR2 SQIVND (reference sequence). This CDR3 comprises 11 residues. The CDR3 DNA follows: TGTGCCAGTAGTATCCCAGGTGGCTACACCTTC. Its translation is CASSIPGGYTF.

This clone was counted only a few times. V usage is TRBV2 and J usage is TRBJ2-5, with D maybe TRBD1 (5 bases). Germline V gene sequence: CDR1 SNHLY, CDR2 FYNNEI. Deletions cut 6 bases from V and 0 bases from J, with 5 bases between. CDR3 length: 12 residues. In DNA form, the CDR3 reads TGTGCCAGCAGGGACAACCAAGAGACCCAGTACTTC. It translates to CASRDNQETQYF.

The chain is built from TRBV11-2 and TRBJ2-2, with 11 bases fitting TRBD1. The germline gives CDR1 SGHAT, CDR2 FQNNGV. The CDR3 sequence is 16 residues long. J gave up 5 bases and V 4 bases, and 6 bases lay outside the gene matches. Here the CDR3 DNA reads TGTGCCAGCAGCTCTTCGGACAGGGGGCGGACCGGGGAGCTGTTTTTT. Amino acid sequence: CASSSSDRGRTGELFF.

This clone was found a few times. The CDR3 here is CASSSQGVGYEQYF. DNA of the CDR3: TGTGCCAGCAGCTCACAGGGGGTGGGCTACGAGCAGTACTTC. The chain is built from TRBV7-9 and TRBJ2-7; 8 positions match TRBD1. The CDR3 contains 14 residues. Germline CDR1 SEHNR, CDR2 FQNEAQ (reference sequence). V was clipped by 4 bases and J by 3 bases; unmatched bases: 5. Based on the CDR3 plus reference TRBV7-9 and TRBJ2-7, the full variable domain is DTGVSQNPRHKITKRGQNVTFRCDPISEHNRLYWYRQTLGQGPEFLTYFQNEAQLEKSRLLSDRFSAERPKGSFSTLEIQRTEQGDSAMYLCASSSQGVGYEQYFGPGTRLTVT.

This clone was seen a few times. The chain joins TRBV19 to TRBJ1-2; D might be TRBD1 (5 bases). The germline V gene encodes CDR1 LNHDA and CDR2 SQIVND (reference sequence). This CDR3 has 14 residues. The V and J ends lost 4 bases and 8 bases respectively, with 17 bases between them. The CDR3 DNA sequence: TGTGCCAGTAGTAGGGACCGGGCAGCGGAAGGCTACACCTTC. It translates to CASSRDRAAEGYTF.

This chain joins TRBV29-1 and TRBJ2-1; the D gene is possibly TRBD2 (6 bases). The length of the CDR3 is 14 residues. CDR1 and CDR2 from the germline V gene are SQVTM and ANQGSEA. Between the trimmed V and J ends, which lost 6 bases and 3 bases, there was a span of 15 bases. The CDR3 reads CSVGGTGSYNEQFF. The CDR3, as DNA: TGCAGCGTGGGTGGGACCGGGAGCTACAATGAGCAGTTCTTC.

The chain couples TRBV6-1 to TRBJ1-2; D ambiguous. CDR1 and CDR2 from the germline V gene are MNHNS and SASEGT. CDR3 length: 14 residues. Deletions cut 2 bases from V and 9 bases from J, with 16 bases between. This chain's CDR3 is CASSESAGAGSYTF. The CDR3 DNA reads TGTGCCAGCAGTGAATCCGCGGGCGCGGGGAGCTACACCTTC.

Remarks on this clone: Likely a read error: the CDR3 ends without its conserved phenylalanine or tryptophan. It is unclear where the CDR3 begins or ends on the DNA, so no DNA is shown, and the CDR3 is as TCRdb lists it. The chain couples TRBV5-1 to TRBJ1-3; the table's D gene call, TRBD1, was not cross checked with the DNA. A total of 11 residues make up the CDR3, ends included. Germline V gives CDR1 SGHRS, CDR2 YFSETQ. CDR3 sequence reads: CASSLALRQPL.